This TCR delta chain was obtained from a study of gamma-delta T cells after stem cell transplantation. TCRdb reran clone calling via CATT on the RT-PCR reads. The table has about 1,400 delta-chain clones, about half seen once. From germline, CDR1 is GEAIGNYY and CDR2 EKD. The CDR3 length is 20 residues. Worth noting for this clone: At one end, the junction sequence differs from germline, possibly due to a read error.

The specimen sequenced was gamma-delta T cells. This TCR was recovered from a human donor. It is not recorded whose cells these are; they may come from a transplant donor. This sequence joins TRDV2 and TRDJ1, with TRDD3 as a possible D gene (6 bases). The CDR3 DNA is TGTGCCTGTGACACAGGGGGTTTGATGGTGGATACTCATCGGACCGATACACTCATCTTT. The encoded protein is CACDTGGLMVDTHRTDTLIF.